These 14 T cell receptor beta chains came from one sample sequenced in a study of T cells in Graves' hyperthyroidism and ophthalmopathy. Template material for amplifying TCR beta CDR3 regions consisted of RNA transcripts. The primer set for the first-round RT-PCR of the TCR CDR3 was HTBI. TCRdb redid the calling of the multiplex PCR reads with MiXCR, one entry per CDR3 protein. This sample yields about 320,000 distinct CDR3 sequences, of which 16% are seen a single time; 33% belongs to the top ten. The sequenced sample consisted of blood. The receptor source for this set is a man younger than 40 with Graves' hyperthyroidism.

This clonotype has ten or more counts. The CDR3 nucleotides are TGTGCCAGCAGTTTCGTCTTGGGCGGTGCCCAGGACACAGATACGCAGTATTTT. Protein sequence: CASSFVLGGAQDTDTQYF. The chain recombines TRBV28 with TRBJ2-3; D gene unclear. The V end was cut by 3 bases, the J end by 2 bases, with 21 bases between. The CDR3 length is 18 residues. Germline V gene sequence: CDR1 MDHEN, CDR2 SYDVKM. The variable domain in full, with the rest retrieved from reference TRBV28 and TRBJ2-3, is DVKVTQSSRYLVKRTGEKVFLECVQDMDHENMFWYRQDPGLGLRLIYFSYDVKMKEKGDIPEGYSVSREKKERFSLILESASTNQTSMYLCASSFVLGGAQDTDTQYFGPGTRLTVL.

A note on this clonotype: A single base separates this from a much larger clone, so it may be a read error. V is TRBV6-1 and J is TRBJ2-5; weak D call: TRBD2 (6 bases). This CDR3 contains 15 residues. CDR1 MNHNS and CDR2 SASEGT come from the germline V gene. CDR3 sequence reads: CDSSPGGALQETQYF. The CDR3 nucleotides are TGTGACAGCAGCCCCGGCGGGGCCCTGCAAGAGACCCAGTACTTC.

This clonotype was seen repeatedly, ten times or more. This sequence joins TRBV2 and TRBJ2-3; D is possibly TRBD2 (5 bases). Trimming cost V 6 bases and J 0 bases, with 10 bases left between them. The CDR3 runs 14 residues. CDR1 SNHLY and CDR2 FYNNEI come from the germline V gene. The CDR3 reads CASRIRDSTDTQYF. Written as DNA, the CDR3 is TGTGCCAGCAGAATTCGGGATAGCACAGATACGCAGTATTTT.

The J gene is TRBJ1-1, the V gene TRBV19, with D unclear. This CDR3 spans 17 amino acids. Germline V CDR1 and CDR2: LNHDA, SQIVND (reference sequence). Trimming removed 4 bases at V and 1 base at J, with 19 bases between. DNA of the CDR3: TGTGCCAGTAGTACACCCCCGTTTCTCTCCAGGAACACTGAAGCTTTCTTT. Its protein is CASSTPPFLSRNTEAFF. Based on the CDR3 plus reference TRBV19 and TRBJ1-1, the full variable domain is DGGITQSPKYLFRKEGQNVTLSCEQNLNHDAMYWYRQDPGQGLRLIYYSQIVNDFQKGDIAEGYSVSREKKESFPLTVTSAQKNPTAFYLCASSTPPFLSRNTEAFFGQGTRLTVV.

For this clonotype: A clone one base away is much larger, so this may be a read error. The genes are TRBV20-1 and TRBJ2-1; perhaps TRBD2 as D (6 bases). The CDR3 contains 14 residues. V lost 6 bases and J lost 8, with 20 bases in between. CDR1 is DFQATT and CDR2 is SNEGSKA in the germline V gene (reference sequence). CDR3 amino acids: CSATGRRLDDEQFF. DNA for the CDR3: TGCAGTGCCACGGGGAGGAGGTTAGATGATGAGCAGTTCTTC.

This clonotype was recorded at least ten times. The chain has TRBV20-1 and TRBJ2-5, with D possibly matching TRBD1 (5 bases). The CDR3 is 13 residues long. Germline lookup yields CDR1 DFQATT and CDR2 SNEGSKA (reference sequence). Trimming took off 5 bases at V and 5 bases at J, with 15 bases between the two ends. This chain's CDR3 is CSAPLGAEETQYF. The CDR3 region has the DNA TGCAGTGCTCCGTTAGGGGCGGAGGAGACCCAGTACTTC.

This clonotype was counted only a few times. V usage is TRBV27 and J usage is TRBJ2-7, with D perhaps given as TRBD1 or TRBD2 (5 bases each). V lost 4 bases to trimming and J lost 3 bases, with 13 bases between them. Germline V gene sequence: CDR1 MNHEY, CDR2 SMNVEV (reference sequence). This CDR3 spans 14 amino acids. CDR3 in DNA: TGTGCCAGCAGTTCCGGGACGCGGAGCTACGAGCAGTACTTC. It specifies CASSSGTRSYEQYF.

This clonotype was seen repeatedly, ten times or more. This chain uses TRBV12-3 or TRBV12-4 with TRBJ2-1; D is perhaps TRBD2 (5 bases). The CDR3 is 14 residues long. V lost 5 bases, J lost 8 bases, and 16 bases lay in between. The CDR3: CASSLPPERDEQFF. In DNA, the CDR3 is TGTGCCAGCAGTCTCCCCCCGGAGAGGGATGAGCAGTTCTTC.

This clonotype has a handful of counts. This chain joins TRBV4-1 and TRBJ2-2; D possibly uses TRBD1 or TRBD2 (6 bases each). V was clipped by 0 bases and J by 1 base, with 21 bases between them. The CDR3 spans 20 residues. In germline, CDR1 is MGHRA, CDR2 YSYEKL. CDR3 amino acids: CASSQDLVRGVRGNTGELFF. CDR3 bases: TGCGCCAGCAGCCAAGATCTAGTGAGGGGGGTGAGAGGGAACACCGGGGAGCTGTTTTTT.

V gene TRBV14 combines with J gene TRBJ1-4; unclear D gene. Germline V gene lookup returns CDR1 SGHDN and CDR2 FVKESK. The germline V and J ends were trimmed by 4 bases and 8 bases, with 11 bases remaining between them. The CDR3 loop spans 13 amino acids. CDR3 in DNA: TGTGCCAGCAGCCTAGGACCGGGGGAAAAACTGTTTTTT. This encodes CASSLGPGEKLFF.

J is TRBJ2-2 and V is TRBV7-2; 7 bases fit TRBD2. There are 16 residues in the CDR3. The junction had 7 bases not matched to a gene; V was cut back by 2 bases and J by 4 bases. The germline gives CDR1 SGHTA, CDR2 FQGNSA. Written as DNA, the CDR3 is TGTGCCAGCAGCTTAAGGGCGGGAGTGTCCACCGGGGAGCTGTTTTTT. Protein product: CASSLRAGVSTGELFF.

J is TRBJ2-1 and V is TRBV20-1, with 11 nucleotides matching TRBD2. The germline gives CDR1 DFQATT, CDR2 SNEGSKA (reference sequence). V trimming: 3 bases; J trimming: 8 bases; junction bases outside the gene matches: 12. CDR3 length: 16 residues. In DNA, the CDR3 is TGCAGTGCTAGGGATAGCGGGAGGGGATGGGGGGATGAGCAGTTCTTC. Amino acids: CSARDSGRGWGDEQFF.

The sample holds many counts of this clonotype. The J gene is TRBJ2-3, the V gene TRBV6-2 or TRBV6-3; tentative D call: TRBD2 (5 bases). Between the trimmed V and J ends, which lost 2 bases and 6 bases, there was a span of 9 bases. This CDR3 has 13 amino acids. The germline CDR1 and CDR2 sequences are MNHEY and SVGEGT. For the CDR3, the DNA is TGTGCCAGCAGTTACGGGGAGACTGATACGCAGTATTTT. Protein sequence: CASSYGETDTQYF.

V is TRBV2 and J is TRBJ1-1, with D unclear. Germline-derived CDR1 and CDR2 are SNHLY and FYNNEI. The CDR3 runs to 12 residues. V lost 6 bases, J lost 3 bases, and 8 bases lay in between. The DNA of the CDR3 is TGTGCCAGCAGACAAGGGCACACTGAAGCTTTCTTT. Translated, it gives CASRQGHTEAFF.